One sample yielded the 32 T cell receptor beta chains listed below, sequenced in a study of T cell responses to AZD1222 COVID-19 vaccine. Clones were read by immunoSEQ multiplex PCR, and TCRdb kept only the in-frame ones, dropping some. This table holds about 120,000 clones, about 86% found once. The source material was peripheral blood, sampled on day 0 of AZD1222 vaccination. Source of these receptors: an adult in good health.

The chain links TRBV19 to TRBJ2-3; D gene ambiguous. V lost 6 bases and J lost 1, with 11 bases in between. CDR3 length: 14 amino acids. Per germline, CDR1 LNHDA and CDR2 SQIVND (reference sequence). The CDR3 loop is CASRPRVGTDTQYF. CDR3 DNA: TGTGCCAGTAGGCCCCGAGTGGGCACAGATACGCAGTATTTT.

The rearrangement joins TRBV19 to TRBJ1-1; D unresolved. Trimming took off 6 bases at V and 2 bases at J, with 22 bases between the two ends. The CDR3 covers 17 residues. Per germline, CDR1 LNHDA and CDR2 SQIVND (reference sequence). CDR3 in amino acids: CASSPSVATHINTEAFF. CDR3 nucleotides: TGTGCCAGTAGCCCCTCTGTGGCCACTCATATAAACACTGAAGCTTTCTTT.

The J gene is TRBJ1-5, the V gene TRBV7-9; D perhaps matches TRBD1 (6 bases). Germline V CDR1 and CDR2: SEHNR, FQNEAQ (reference sequence). The CDR3 loop spans 13 amino acids. V was cut by 5 bases and J by 6 bases, with 11 bases left in between. CDR3 sequence (DNA): TGTGCCAGCAGCAACGAGGGGGTTCAGCCCCAGCATTTT. Translated, it gives CASSNEGVQPQHF.

This clone was recorded a few times. The V and J genes are TRBV19 and TRBJ1-1; TRBD1 might be the D (5 bases). The CDR3 length is 17 residues. The V and J ends lost 6 bases and 5 bases respectively, with 25 bases between them. CDR1 is LNHDA and CDR2 is SQIVND in the germline V gene (reference sequence). The CDR3 DNA reads as TGTGCCAGTAGACCTACATTTGGGACTCTCGGCGGAACTGAAGCTTTCTTT. Protein sequence: CASRPTFGTLGGTEAFF.

This chain connects TRBV27 to TRBJ1-2, with a tentative D call TRBD1 (5 bases). CDR3 length equals 12 residues. V was pared by 7 bases and J by 4 bases, with 10 bases between. CDR1 is MNHEY and CDR2 is SMNVEV in the germline V gene (reference sequence). This chain's CDR3 is CASKRQFYGYTF. The CDR3 coding sequence is TGTGCCAGCAAAAGACAGTTCTATGGCTACACCTTC.

J is TRBJ1-2 and V is TRBV25-1; no clear D gene. Trimming shortened V by 6 bases and J by 3 bases, and 17 bases separated the two germline ends. Germline V gene data show CDR1 as MGHDK and CDR2 as SYGVNS. The CDR3 consists of 15 residues. The CDR3: CASSRLPDGDYGYTF. CDR3 in DNA: TGTGCCAGCAGCAGACTTCCGGACGGGGACTATGGCTACACCTTC.

The J gene is TRBJ2-6, the V gene TRBV4-1; possibly TRBD1 or TRBD2 for D (6 bases each). The CDR3 is made up of 17 amino acids. V was shortened by 2 bases and J by 2 bases, with 13 bases between the two germline ends. Germline values: CDR1 MGHRA, CDR2 YSYEKL. DNA for the CDR3: TGCGCCAGCAGCCAACAACTCGGGGGCACTGGGGCCAACGTCCTGACTTTC. Amino acids: CASSQQLGGTGANVLTF.

The rearrangement links TRBV3-1 (or the pseudogene TRBV3-2) to TRBJ1-5; D not certain. There are 15 residues in the CDR3. Trimming left V 1 base short and J 5 bases short, with 12 bases between. Germline V gene sequence: CDR1 LGHDT, CDR2 YNNKEL (reference sequence). The CDR3 bases are TGTGCCAGCAGCCAAGCCTTGGGGAGAGATCAGCCCCAGCATTTT. It specifies CASSQALGRDQPQHF.

The chain couples TRBV9 to TRBJ2-1; D perhaps matches TRBD2 (5 bases). V was shortened by 0 bases and J by 0 bases, with 7 bases between the two germline ends. Germline V gives CDR1 SGDLS, CDR2 YYNGEE. The CDR3 contains 15 residues. This CDR3 is CASSVVSGSYNEQFF. CDR3 sequence (DNA): TGTGCCAGCAGCGTAGTGAGCGGCTCCTACAATGAGCAGTTCTTC.

This rearrangement joins TRBV6-5 to TRBJ2-7; D gene unclear. V lost 8 bases and J lost 2, with 10 bases in between. This CDR3 spans 12 amino acids. Germline CDR1 reads MNHEY; CDR2 reads SVGAGI. The CDR3 here is CASYGRTYEQYF. The CDR3 DNA reads as TGTGCCAGCTATGGCAGAACCTACGAGCAGTACTTC.

This chain connects TRBV24-1 to TRBJ2-7, with a possible D match to TRBD2 (5 bases). The CDR3 has 14 amino acids. Germline V gene data show CDR1 as KGHDR and CDR2 as SFDVKD. The V end lost 4 bases, the J end lost 2 bases, and 11 bases lay between the germline ends. DNA for the CDR3: TGTGCCACCAGTGACCCCCAGCGGCCCTACGAGCAGTACTTC. Translating gives CATSDPQRPYEQYF.

The CDR3 protein is CASSLSGSLDSPLHF. In nucleotides, the CDR3 is TGTGCCAGCAGCTTATCGGGCAGCCTTGATTCACCCCTCCACTTT. The chain has TRBV7-3 and TRBJ1-6; D remains unclear. Germline V lookup: CDR1 SGHTA, CDR2 FQGTGA. There are 15 residues in the CDR3. Deletions cut 2 bases from V and 8 bases from J, with 13 bases between.

This clone occurred a few times. The chain recombines TRBV18 with TRBJ2-5; the D gene is possibly TRBD1 (7 bases). The CDR3 has 16 amino acids. V was trimmed by 0 bases and J by 4 bases, leaving 15 bases between them. Germline V gene lookup returns CDR1 KGHSH and CDR2 LQKENI. The CDR3 DNA follows: TGTGCCAGCTCACCACCGTGGAGGGGGCCGGGAGAGACCCAGTACTTC. Encoded protein: CASSPPWRGPGETQYF.

The V and J genes are TRBV6-5 and TRBJ1-5; D is uncertain. Germline CDR1 MNHEY, CDR2 SVGAGI. The CDR3 sequence is 13 residues long. The germline V and J ends were trimmed by 0 bases and 4 bases, with 4 bases remaining between them. The CDR3 region is CASSYSTNQPQHF. CDR3 nucleotide sequence: TGTGCCAGCAGTTACTCGACTAATCAGCCCCAGCATTTT.

The J gene is TRBJ1-2, the V gene TRBV7-2, with D possibly TRBD1 on 5 matching bases. CDR1 and CDR2 from the germline V gene are SGHTA and FQGNSA. There are 14 residues in the CDR3. Trimming stripped 6 bases from V and 6 bases from J, with 17 bases between. DNA of the CDR3: TGTGCCAGCAGTCGGCCCGGGGAGACAGATGGCTACACCTTC. As protein: CASSRPGETDGYTF.

V and J are TRBV10-3 and TRBJ1-2, with TRBD1 identical over 10 bases. Germline V gene lookup returns CDR1 ENHRY and CDR2 SYGVKD. J was trimmed by 5 bases and V by 10 bases; bases with no gene match: 4. This CDR3 spans 12 amino acids. CDR3 coding DNA: TGTGCCAACGGGGACAGGGGTTATGGCTACACCTTC. Its protein product is CANGDRGYGYTF.

The J gene is TRBJ1-5, the V gene TRBV9; D is ambiguous. The V gene's germline CDR1 is SGDLS and CDR2 YYNGEE. Deletions cut 1 base from V and 2 bases from J, with 10 bases between. The CDR3 is made up of 15 amino acids. CDR3: CASSVSPEGNQPQHF. The CDR3 nucleotides read TGTGCCAGCAGCGTAAGCCCGGAGGGCAATCAGCCCCAGCATTTT.

The chain couples TRBV30 to TRBJ1-5; D unclear. V gave up 2 bases and J gave up 0 bases, with 8 bases separating them. CDR3 length: 14 residues. Germline lookup yields CDR1 GTSNPN and CDR2 SVGIG (reference sequence). CDR3 sequence (DNA): TGTGCCTGGAGTTTGGTGAATAGCAATCAGCCCCAGCATTTT. This gives the protein CAWSLVNSNQPQHF.

V gene TRBV6-5 combines with J gene TRBJ2-7, with D perhaps matching TRBD1 (5 bases). Germline-derived CDR1 and CDR2 are MNHEY and SVGAGI. V was shortened by 2 bases and J by 6 bases, with 14 bases between the two germline ends. The CDR3 runs 14 residues. CDR3 coding DNA: TGTGCCAGCAGTTACGGATTCAGGGTTCGCGAGCAGTACTTC. This codes for CASSYGFRVREQYF.

The CDR3 DNA reads as TGTGCCACCAGGGGGGACGAAGACGAGCAGTACTTC. Translated, it gives CATRGDEDEQYF. The V and J genes are TRBV24-1 and TRBJ2-7; D possibly uses TRBD1 or TRBD2 (5 bases each). The CDR3 runs 12 residues. Germline CDR1 KGHDR, CDR2 SFDVKD. V lost 7 bases to trimming and J lost 5 bases, with 11 bases between them.

This clone was observed once. This chain joins TRBV6-5 and TRBJ1-1; tentative D call: TRBD1 (6 bases). The germline V and J ends were trimmed by 6 bases and 6 bases, with 14 bases remaining between them. The CDR3 length is 13 residues. The V gene's germline CDR1 is MNHEY and CDR2 SVGAGI. In DNA, the CDR3 is TGTGCCAGCAGCTTAACAGGGTCCGCTGAAGCTTTCTTT. It codes for CASSLTGSAEAFF.

The chain employs TRBV7-2 and TRBJ1-2, with 8 bases matching TRBD1. With 3 bases clipped from V and 5 bases from J, the junction kept 5 bases outside the gene matches. The CDR3 is 14 residues long. CDR1 is SGHTA, CDR2 FQGNSA, per germline. The CDR3 DNA sequence: TGTGCCAGCAGCTTCGGGCAGGGGGCGTATGGCTACACCTTC. It codes for CASSFGQGAYGYTF.

The chain joins TRBV19 to TRBJ1-2; 8 nucleotides match TRBD1. The CDR3 contains 16 residues. V lost 4 bases to trimming and J lost 5 bases; unmatched junction nucleotides: 12. Germline values: CDR1 LNHDA, CDR2 SQIVND (reference sequence). The CDR3 loop reads CASSSPSSDRGYGYTF. The CDR3 DNA reads TGTGCCAGTAGTAGCCCCTCGTCCGACAGGGGTTATGGCTACACCTTC.

The chain has TRBV6-5 and TRBJ2-1; 14 bases line up with TRBD2. The CDR3 totals 15 residues. Trimming removed 7 bases from V and 8 bases from J; junction bases left unmatched: 7. Germline V gene data show CDR1 as MNHEY and CDR2 as SVGAGI. CDR3 DNA: TGTGCCAGCAAAAGAGGGACTAGCGGGGGATATGAGCAGTTCTTC. Its protein is CASKRGTSGGYEQFF.

The CDR3, as DNA: TGTGCCAGCAGCTTAGACCCGGGGACGAGCGAGCAGTACTTC. Its protein is CASSLDPGTSEQYF. This rearrangement joins TRBV11-2 to TRBJ2-7, with D tentatively TRBD1 or TRBD2 (5 bases each). The germline CDR1 and CDR2 sequences are SGHAT and FQNNGV. This CDR3 is 14 amino acids long. V lost 0 bases to trimming and J lost 6 bases, with 12 bases between them.

V gene TRBV6-2 or TRBV6-3 combines with J gene TRBJ2-7, with unresolved D. There are 12 residues in the CDR3. Germline assignment: CDR1 MNHEY and CDR2 SVGEGT. V was trimmed by 5 bases and J by 4 bases, leaving 9 bases between them. The CDR3, as DNA: TGTGCCAGCAGTACCCCTGGGTACGAGCAGTACTTC. Translating gives CASSTPGYEQYF.

This clone appeared once. The chain couples TRBV5-4 to TRBJ1-1; 10 bases agree with TRBD1. With 4 bases clipped from V and 6 bases from J, the junction kept 12 bases outside the gene matches. CDR1 is SGHNT, CDR2 YYREEE, per germline (reference sequence). The length of the CDR3 is 16 residues. The CDR3 DNA reads TGTGCCAGCAGCACCGCCGGGACAGGGGAACTGGCTGAAGCTTTCTTT. Protein sequence: CASSTAGTGELAEAFF.

The chain carries TRBV30 and TRBJ2-3; TRBD1 might be the D (6 bases). Trimming removed 2 bases from V and 7 bases from J, with 10 bases in between. This CDR3 is 12 amino acids long. The V gene's germline CDR1 is GTSNPN and CDR2 SVGIG (reference sequence). DNA of the CDR3: TGTGCCTGGAGTAGGGGGTTCAATACGCAGTATTTT. The encoded protein is CAWSRGFNTQYF.

This clone was observed a single time. The CDR3 sequence: CASNTLGPQETQYF. The CDR3 DNA follows: TGTGCCAGCAACACCCTCGGGCCACAAGAGACCCAGTACTTC. The J gene is TRBJ2-5, the V gene TRBV6-5; D remains ambiguous. Germline V gene lookup returns CDR1 MNHEY and CDR2 SVGAGI. Trimming shortened V by 7 bases and J by 2 bases, and 14 bases separated the two germline ends. CDR3 size: 14 residues.

In its sample, this clone was seen a few times. Different DNA sequences within this sample yield the same CDR3. V and J are TRBV28 and TRBJ1-5; D is unclear. The germline CDR1 and CDR2 sequences are MDHEN and SYDVKM. With 3 bases removed from V and 4 bases from J, the gap between germline ends came to 7 bases. This CDR3 region has 13 residues. CDR3 region: CASSFPPNQPQHF. CDR3 DNA sequence: TGTGCCAGCAGTTTTCCCCCAAATCAGCCCCAGCATTTT.

V gene TRBV7-2 combines with J gene TRBJ1-2, with 9 bases identical to TRBD1. Germline-derived CDR1 and CDR2 are SGHTA and FQGNSA. The CDR3 sequence is 14 residues long. V trimming: 5 bases; J trimming: 4 bases; junction bases outside the gene matches: 5. CDR3 region: CASSTQGQGYGYTF. CDR3 in DNA: TGTGCCAGCAGCACCCAGGGACAGGGCTATGGCTACACCTTC.

This clone was found a few times. The chain carries TRBV28 and TRBJ1-1, with D hard to call. V was trimmed by 8 bases and J by 11 bases, leaving 18 bases between them. The germline V gene has CDR1 MDHEN and CDR2 SYDVKM. This CDR3 region has 12 residues. CDR3 in DNA: TGTGCCAGCTCTATCCGTGGACTACGTGCTTTCTTT. As protein: CASSIRGLRAFF.